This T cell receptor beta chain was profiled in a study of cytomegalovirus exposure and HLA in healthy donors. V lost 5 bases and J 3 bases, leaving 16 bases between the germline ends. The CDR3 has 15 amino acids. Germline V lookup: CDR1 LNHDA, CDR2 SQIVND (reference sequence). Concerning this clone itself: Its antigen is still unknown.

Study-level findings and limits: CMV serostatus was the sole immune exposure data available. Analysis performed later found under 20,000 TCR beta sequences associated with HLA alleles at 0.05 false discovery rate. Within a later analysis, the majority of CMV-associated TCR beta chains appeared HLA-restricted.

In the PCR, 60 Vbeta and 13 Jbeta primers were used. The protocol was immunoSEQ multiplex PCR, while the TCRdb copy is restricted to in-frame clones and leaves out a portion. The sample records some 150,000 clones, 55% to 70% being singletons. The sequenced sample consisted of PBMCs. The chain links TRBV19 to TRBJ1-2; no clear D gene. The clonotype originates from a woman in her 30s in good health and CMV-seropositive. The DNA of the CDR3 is TGTGCCAGTAGTCCCCGTAGGATGACTCACTATGGCTACACCTTC. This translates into CASSPRRMTHYGYTF.